The 21 T cell receptor beta chains in this list originate from one sample, sequenced in a study of T cells in Graves' hyperthyroidism and ophthalmopathy. Amplified regions were TCR beta CDR3 sequences from RNA transcripts. First-round RT-PCR targeting the TCR CDR3 was performed with the HTBI primer set. TCRdb processed the multiplex PCR reads anew with MiXCR; each CDR3 protein has one entry. The profile covers 330,000 or so distinct CDR3 sequences, with roughly 18% appearing a single time and approximately 35% taken by the ten largest. The sample taken for sequencing was blood. The receptors come from a man in his fifties or sixties with Graves' ophthalmopathy.

V is TRBV7-6 and J is TRBJ1-1, with 7 bases matching TRBD1. This CDR3 comprises 15 residues. From germline, CDR1 is SGHVS and CDR2 FNYEAQ. The junction had 5 bases not matched to a gene; V was cut back by 0 bases and J by 4 bases. The CDR3 nucleotides are TGTGCCAGCAGCTTAGCCCCGGGGACAGCCACTGAAGCTTTCTTT. Translating gives CASSLAPGTATEAFF.

This clonotype was recorded many times. The rearrangement joins TRBV20-1 to TRBJ2-7; the match to TRBD2 covers 8 bases. In germline, CDR1 is DFQATT, CDR2 SNEGSKA (reference sequence). Unmatched junction bases numbered 4, after V lost 3 bases and J lost 3 bases. The CDR3 is 13 residues long. CDR3 amino acids: CSARSSGSYEQYF. The DNA for the CDR3 is TGCAGTGCTAGGTCCAGCGGGAGCTACGAGCAGTACTTC.

In its sample, this clonotype was seen many times. V gene TRBV2 combines with J gene TRBJ2-7; TRBD2 agrees at 9 bases. The junction had 1 base not matched to a gene; V was cut back by 3 bases and J by 4 bases. CDR1 and CDR2 (germline): SNHLY, FYNNEI. The CDR3 consists of 13 residues. This CDR3 is CASSDLAGYEQYF. CDR3 nucleotides: TGTGCCAGCAGTGACCTAGCGGGGTACGAGCAGTACTTC.

The chain is built from TRBV6-2 or TRBV6-3 and TRBJ2-3; D might be TRBD2 (5 bases). There are 16 residues in the CDR3. Germline V gene sequence: CDR1 MNHEY, CDR2 SVGEGT. V lost 2 bases and J lost 0, with 12 bases in between. The CDR3 DNA sequence: TGTGCCAGCAGTTACAACCTAGCCGGTAGCACAGATACGCAGTATTTT. It is translated as CASSYNLAGSTDTQYF.

This clonotype was recorded many times. This chain joins TRBV3-1 and TRBJ1-3, with D unresolved. Trimming removed 1 base from V and 0 bases from J, with 13 bases in between. This CDR3 spans 17 amino acids. CDR1 is LGHDT, CDR2 YNNKEL, per germline (reference sequence). CDR3 sequence: CASSQVPGVRSGNTIYF. The DNA for the CDR3 is TGTGCCAGCAGCCAAGTGCCCGGGGTGCGCTCTGGAAACACCATATATTTT.

This clonotype was observed at least ten times. This rearrangement joins TRBV6-1 to TRBJ2-7; D possibly corresponds to TRBD1 (5 bases). CDR1 MNHNS and CDR2 SASEGT come from the germline V gene. Trimming cost V 4 bases and J 5 bases, with 24 bases left between them. The CDR3 sequence is 17 residues long. CDR3 sequence: CASSAVPRQRTSNEQYF. CDR3 bases: TGTGCCAGCAGTGCGGTCCCTCGACAGCGAACCTCGAACGAGCAGTACTTC.

The chain joins TRBV4-1 to TRBJ2-7, with 8 positions matching TRBD2. V shed 1 base, J shed 3 bases, and the junction held 2 bases outside the gene matches. The CDR3 length is 14 residues. CDR1 MGHRA and CDR2 YSYEKL come from the germline V gene. The CDR3 reads CASSQVSGNYEQYF. In DNA form, the CDR3 reads TGCGCCAGCAGCCAAGTTAGCGGGAACTACGAGCAGTACTTC.

This clonotype turned up a few times. V and J are TRBV5-1 and TRBJ1-2, with a tentative D call TRBD1 (5 bases). The V end lost 2 bases, the J end lost 3 bases, and 5 bases lay between the germline ends. The V gene's germline CDR1 is SGHRS and CDR2 YFSETQ. The CDR3 length is 12 residues. The CDR3 sequence is CASSFRDYGYTF. The CDR3 DNA sequence: TGCGCCAGCAGCTTCAGGGACTATGGCTACACCTTC.

Ten or more counts support this clonotype. The rearrangement uses TRBV6-8 and TRBJ1-2; TRBD1 might be the D (5 bases). The CDR3 sequence is 16 residues long. Germline V gene sequence: CDR1 MNHGY, CDR2 SAAAGT. V was trimmed by 5 bases and J by 1 base, leaving 17 bases between them. The CDR3 protein is CASSNSTRQINYGYTF. The CDR3 DNA is TGTGCCAGCAGTAACAGTACTCGACAGATTAACTATGGCTACACCTTC.

Many counts were recorded for this clonotype. The V gene is TRBV30, the J gene TRBJ2-7, with TRBD1 matching over 8 bases. The CDR3 is made up of 17 amino acids. CDR1 is GTSNPN and CDR2 is SVGIG in the germline V gene (reference sequence). Trimming removed 0 bases from V and 2 bases from J; junction bases left unmatched: 12. The CDR3 nucleotides are TGTGCCTGGAGTGTATCAGGGACAGGCCCTTCTCCCTACGAGCAGTACTTC. Amino acid sequence: CAWSVSGTGPSPYEQYF.

With regard to this clonotype: This sequence may be a read error, since a much larger clone differs from it by one base. The gene calls are TRBV6-1 and TRBJ1-1, with a tentative D call TRBD1 (5 bases). The germline CDR1 and CDR2 sequences are MNHNS and SASEGT. The CDR3 has 13 amino acids. V was shortened by 8 bases and J by 1 base, with 11 bases between the two germline ends. CDR3 residues: CASDQGRNTEAFF. The CDR3, as DNA: TGTGCCAGCGACCAGGGCAGGAACACTGAAGCTTTCTTT.

The sample holds many counts of this clonotype. The V gene is TRBV20-1, the J gene TRBJ2-7; TRBD2 might be the D (6 bases). Germline V gene lookup returns CDR1 DFQATT and CDR2 SNEGSKA (reference sequence). The CDR3 spans 13 residues. V lost 4 bases, J lost 2 bases, and 12 bases lay in between. CDR3 region: CSAKVSGAYEQYF. DNA of the CDR3: TGCAGTGCTAAGGTTAGCGGAGCCTACGAGCAGTACTTC.

This chain links TRBV7-9 with TRBJ1-4, with a weak D call TRBD1 (6 bases). V lost 6 bases and J 10 bases, leaving 21 bases between the germline ends. Germline CDR1 is SEHNR and CDR2 is FQNEAQ (reference sequence). The CDR3 consists of 15 residues. The DNA of the CDR3 is TGTGCCAGCAGTCCAGGGGCGCTGGCCGGTGGAAAACTGTTTTTT. Translating it yields CASSPGALAGGKLFF.

This clonotype was detected many times. The V gene is TRBV20-1, the J gene TRBJ2-1; D is possibly TRBD1 or TRBD2 (5 bases each). Trimming took off 2 bases at V and 3 bases at J, with 14 bases between the two ends. Germline CDR1 is DFQATT and CDR2 is SNEGSKA (reference sequence). The CDR3 loop spans 15 amino acids. CDR3 amino acids: CSARHPTGLYNEQFF. The CDR3 nucleotides read TGCAGTGCTAGACATCCGACGGGGCTCTACAATGAGCAGTTCTTC.

The chain carries TRBV5-6 and TRBJ1-5; possibly TRBD1 for D (5 bases). This CDR3 has 15 amino acids. Between the trimmed V and J ends, which lost 4 bases and 1 base, there was a span of 12 bases. CDR1 is SGHDT and CDR2 is YYEEEE in the germline V gene. CDR3 DNA: TGTGCCAGCAGCAAGACAGTCGGCAGCAATCAGCCCCAGCATTTT. It specifies CASSKTVGSNQPQHF.

This clonotype occurred a few times. The chain links TRBV5-1 to TRBJ2-7; D is ambiguous. The CDR3 has 15 amino acids. In germline, CDR1 is SGHRS, CDR2 YFSETQ. V was cut by 0 bases and J by 7 bases, with 17 bases left in between. DNA of the CDR3: TGCGCCAGCAGCTTGGAGGGCAGGCGTGTGGGGGAGCAGTACTTC. Translation: CASSLEGRRVGEQYF.

In its sample, this clonotype was seen many times. J is TRBJ2-1 and V is TRBV5-6; possibly TRBD2 for D (5 bases). The CDR3 runs to 13 residues. V was trimmed by 2 bases and J by 13 bases, leaving 16 bases between them. Germline CDR1 and CDR2: SGHDT and YYEEEE. Written as DNA, the CDR3 is TGTGCCAGCAGCTTATCCGGGGATCCTGGCCAGTTCTTC. Protein: CASSLSGDPGQFF.

This clonotype was picked up many times. V is TRBV27 and J is TRBJ2-1, with D unclear. The length of the CDR3 is 11 residues. Germline CDR1 is MNHEY and CDR2 is SMNVEV (reference sequence). The germline V and J ends were trimmed by 3 bases and 6 bases, with 3 bases remaining between them. In nucleotides, the CDR3 is TGTGCCAGCAGTTTGAGCAATGAGCAGTTCTTC. It translates to CASSLSNEQFF.

This clonotype was observed many times. The genes are TRBV13 and TRBJ2-7; no firm D call. CDR1 PRHDT and CDR2 FYEKMQ come from the germline V gene (reference sequence). Trimming pared 3 bases from V and 5 bases from J, leaving 8 bases between. This CDR3 is built from 12 residues. The CDR3 bases are TGTGCCAGCAGCTTTTTTTCGGACGAGCAGTACTTC. This gives the protein CASSFFSDEQYF.

With respect to this clonotype: The junction shows a germline mismatch at one end, possibly a read error. The CDR3 is CASSSDITGELFF. The DNA for the CDR3 is TGTGCTAGCAGCTCAGACATCACCGGGGAGCTGTTTTTT. The V call is TRBV7-7, the J call TRBJ2-2; no clear D. The CDR3 loop spans 13 amino acids. CDR1 and CDR2 from the germline V gene are SSHAT and FNYEAQ (reference sequence).

This clonotype was recorded at least ten times. The V and J genes are TRBV20-1 and TRBJ1-2, with 7 positions matching TRBD1. The CDR3 loop spans 16 amino acids. After removal of 2 bases from V and 0 bases from J, the junction contained 9 bases not matched to a gene. Germline CDR1 is DFQATT and CDR2 is SNEGSKA (reference sequence). The CDR3 spells CSARSILQGTNYGYTF. For the CDR3, the DNA is TGCAGTGCTAGATCGATTCTACAGGGGACTAACTATGGCTACACCTTC.